The sequence of this TCR beta chain was determined in a study of blood T cells in healthy people across ages. The authors ran a second PCR of about 7 to 11 cycles using a sample-barcoded 5' primer and a J-beta primer mix. Each cDNA molecule was tagged by a template-switch adaptor that had 12 random nucleotides. Sequencing of every sample gave 2.5 million or more CDR3-containing paired-end reads. MiXCR, run by TCRdb on the 5' RACE reads, gives a single entry per CDR3 protein. The sample includes some 920,000 distinct CDR3 sequences, 51% seen only once; the top ten take 20% to 25%. Germline V lookup: CDR1 PRHDT, CDR2 FYEKMQ (reference sequence). The CDR3 covers 14 residues. With V trimmed by 2 bases and J by 11 bases, 6 bases remained unmatched.

Sample: blood. The gene calls are TRBV13 and TRBJ1-4, with 9 bases that match TRBD1. The origin of this receptor is a woman in her sixties in good health. The CDR3 sequence: CASSLRGQGQKLFF. The CDR3 DNA reads TGTGCCAGCAGCTTAAGGGGACAGGGCCAGAAACTGTTTTTT.